The clone carrying this T cell receptor (beta chain) has only one observation. Its antigen is as yet unknown. This record comes from a study of shared clonotypes between healthy human individuals. Study-wide findings and caveats: A handful of donors held about 5% of naive CD4 clonotypes in common. Non-shared clonotypes displayed generation probabilities falling below those of clonotypes present in all four donors.

CD45RO-negative cells were positively selected for CCR7, leaving out terminally differentiated effector memory CD45RA+ cells. For every subset, genomic DNA was evenly distributed across several immunoSEQ plates. Here immunoSEQ multiplex PCR was the method, and the copy in TCRdb shows in-frame clones only, minus some. The data contain approximately 2,000,000 clones, 85% to 95% of them seen just once; the ten biggest clones take up approximately 1.6%. Trimming stripped 4 bases from V and 4 bases from J, with 23 bases between. The CDR3 runs 17 residues. CDR1 and CDR2 (germline): SGDLS, YYNGEE. Sequenced material: naive CD8+ T cells from PBMCs. The clonotype comes from a young man in good health. Some clones in this sample may be carry-over from other donors' samples. This chain uses TRBV9 with TRBJ1-1; D not certain. The CDR3 reads CASSPKFGREGSTEAFF. The CDR3 bases are TGTGCCAGCAGCCCAAAATTCGGGAGGGAAGGGAGCACTGAAGCTTTCTTT.